This T cell receptor beta chain came from a study of vaccination and CD4 T cells after COVID-19. On this clonotype itself: Its antigen is not identified.

V shed 5 bases, J shed 1 base, and the junction held 7 bases outside the gene matches. Germline V gene sequence: CDR1 MNHNS, CDR2 SASEGT. This CDR3 is 15 amino acids long. Treatment specified: roughly 11-day PBMC culture with coronavirus spike peptide pools or control peptides (ViraFEST assay). IL-2 (around 10 IU/ml) and peptide pools (roughly 10 ug/ml) were added to cultures of approximately 2.2 million PBMCs per well. Broader study findings: In convalescent patients, a median roughly 86% of post-vaccine SARS-CoV-2-reactive clones appeared only after vaccination.

The study sequenced cultured CD4+ T cell DNA using the Oncomine TCR Beta short-read assay. TCRdb re-called the PCR reads through MiXCR, storing one row per CDR3 protein. Of 3,700 or so distinct CDR3 sequences in the sample, around 20% were seen once. This clonotype originated in a human donor who had recovered from COVID-19. The chain recombines TRBV6-1 with TRBJ2-7; 8 nucleotides align to TRBD1. The specimen was CD4+ T cells from blood, cultured in vitro. CDR3 sequence reads: CASSRGTGGSYEQYF. The CDR3 DNA sequence: TGTGCCAGCAGTCGCGGGACAGGTGGGTCCTACGAGCAGTACTTC.